This T cell receptor beta chain came from a study of blood T cells in healthy people across ages. About the research overall: When template switching was applied, about one barcoded beta molecule was captured per two T cells.

PCR was performed a second time for roughly 7 to 11 cycles using a sample-barcoded 5' primer and a J-beta primer mix. Each CDR3 protein is one row after TCRdb ran MiXCR on the 5' RACE reads. The sample lists 700,000 to 800,000 distinct CDR3 sequences, 40% to 45% occurring once. Germline lookup yields CDR1 SQVTM and CDR2 ANQGSEA. V was pared by 4 bases and J by 4 bases, with 6 bases of the junction left unmatched. The CDR3 runs 15 residues. Study findings and constraints: Both naive CD4+ cell counts and diversity were greater in long-lived donors than in aged donors.

The sample holds many counts of this clonotype. What it binds is not known. Material: blood. The TCR sequence derives from a woman in her sixties in good health. The rearrangement joins TRBV29-1 to TRBJ2-5, with TRBD2 matching 13 bases. CDR3 region: CSVAGTSGMGETQYF. CDR3 in DNA: TGCAGCGTTGCTGGGACTAGCGGGATGGGAGAGACCCAGTACTTC.